The entry below gives a single T cell receptor (beta chain) sequence along with its context. Its specificity is unknown. The entry originates in a study of T cells in localized non-small cell lung cancer. Study results and limitations: It remains possible that heterogeneity exists, since only one tumor region was sequenced. A higher density of T cells in blood coincided with extended overall survival. In adjacent lung, a median approximately 60 of the top 100 tumor clones were found. Uninvolved adjacent lung showed higher T cell clonality than tumor.

Libraries were prepared by immunoSEQ multiplex PCR; TCRdb keeps only in-frame clonotypes and omits some of them. The sample holds 75,000 to 80,000 clones, 88% seen once. With 3 bases clipped from V and 2 bases from J, the junction kept 7 bases outside the gene matches. This CDR3 has 15 residues. Germline CDR1 reads GTSNPN; CDR2 reads SVGIG (reference sequence). The starting material was peripheral blood, obtained before any cancer treatment. The chain has TRBV30 and TRBJ2-7; 10 positions agree with TRBD1. The TCR comes from a woman aged 35-75 years with stage I squamous cell lung carcinoma. CDR3 region: CAWSLSGTGAYEQYF. The CDR3 DNA sequence: TGTGCCTGGAGCCTCTCCGGGACAGGGGCCTACGAGCAGTACTTC.